This entry lists 9 T cell receptor beta chains sequenced from one sample in a study of blood T cell repertoires in COVID-19. Sequencing was performed with immunoSEQ multiplex PCR; in TCRdb, only in-frame clones are kept and a portion is missing. The sample contains 250,000 to 350,000 clones, about nine tenths of which appear only once. Sequenced sample: peripheral blood. The receptor set was obtained from a woman aged 30 to 39 with COVID-19, enrolled during active disease.

This clone has only one observation. This rearrangement joins TRBV9 to TRBJ2-7, with TRBD2 matching over 12 bases. The length of the CDR3 is 13 residues. V lost 0 bases, J lost 12 bases, and 4 bases stayed unmatched. Per the germline V gene, CDR1 is SGDLS and CDR2 is YYNGEE. The CDR3 here is CASSVGLAGDLYF. The CDR3 nucleotides read TGTGCCAGCAGCGTAGGACTAGCGGGAGACTTGTACTTC.

The V call is TRBV7-8, the J call TRBJ1-2; 8 bases align to TRBD1. Germline CDR1 and CDR2: SGHVS and FQNEAQ. Trimming at V came to 6 bases and at J to 0 bases, leaving 3 bases not matched to a gene. This CDR3 has 14 amino acids. The CDR3 here is CASSDRGSNYGYTF. In DNA form, the CDR3 reads TGTGCCAGCAGTGACAGGGGATCTAACTATGGCTACACCTTC.

This chain connects TRBV9 to TRBJ2-5, with 11 bases identical to TRBD2. CDR3 length: 15 amino acids. V trimming: 4 bases; J trimming: 2 bases; junction bases outside the gene matches: 4. CDR1 SGDLS and CDR2 YYNGEE come from the germline V gene. CDR3 DNA sequence: TGTGCCAGCAGCCTGGGACTAGCGGTACAAGAGACCCAGTACTTC. Amino acid sequence: CASSLGLAVQETQYF.

The V gene is TRBV9, the J gene TRBJ2-7, with 7 bases aligning to TRBD1. V was pared by 6 bases and J by 4 bases, with 16 bases of the junction left unmatched. The CDR3 extends over 16 amino acids. Per the germline V gene, CDR1 is SGDLS and CDR2 is YYNGEE. The CDR3 region has the DNA TGTGCCAGCAACGCGTCGGAGACAGGGAATATGTACGAGCAGTACTTC. Protein: CASNASETGNMYEQYF.

This chain uses TRBV5-1 with TRBJ2-5; possibly TRBD1 for D (6 bases). Deletions cut 3 bases from V and 2 bases from J, with 14 bases between. CDR3 length: 15 amino acids. The germline gives CDR1 SGHRS, CDR2 YFSETQ. CDR3 protein: CASSYAGDRQETQYF. Written as DNA, the CDR3 is TGCGCCAGCAGCTACGCAGGGGACCGGCAAGAGACCCAGTACTTC.

This clone appeared a single time. The rearrangement joins TRBV28 to TRBJ2-7, with D possibly TRBD2 on 6 matching bases. Per the germline V gene, CDR1 is MDHEN and CDR2 is SYDVKM. The CDR3 is 14 amino acids. The V and J ends lost 6 bases and 2 bases respectively, with 14 bases between them. The CDR3 loop reads CASRSRDFPYEQYF. For the CDR3, the DNA is TGTGCCAGCAGGTCCCGGGACTTCCCCTACGAGCAGTACTTC.

The gene calls are TRBV5-1 and TRBJ2-2; 9 bases are a match to TRBD2. The germline V gene encodes CDR1 SGHRS and CDR2 YFSETQ. The trim removed 4 bases at V and 0 bases at J, leaving 13 bases unmatched. This CDR3 has 19 residues. The CDR3 loop reads CASSEGPRLAGTNTGELFF. The CDR3 DNA follows: TGCGCCAGCAGCGAGGGACCGCGGCTAGCGGGGACGAACACCGGGGAGCTGTTTTTT.

The CDR3 protein is CASTVDRAGNTIYF. The CDR3 nucleotides are TGTGCCAGCACCGTAGACAGGGCTGGAAACACCATATATTTT. The chain employs TRBV6-5 and TRBJ1-3; 7 positions match TRBD1. The V and J ends lost 7 bases and 2 bases, in that order; junction bases with no gene match: 5. This CDR3 region has 14 residues. Germline V gene lookup returns CDR1 MNHEY and CDR2 SVGAGI.

The chain is built from TRBV18 and TRBJ2-3, with unresolved D. CDR3 length: 18 amino acids. Trimming took off 0 bases at V and 5 bases at J, with 21 bases between the two ends. Germline lookup yields CDR1 KGHSH and CDR2 LQKENI. The CDR3 protein is CASSPPLAAVYGEDTQYF. The CDR3 coding sequence is TGTGCCAGCTCACCACCCCTCGCCGCGGTTTATGGTGAAGATACGCAGTATTTT.